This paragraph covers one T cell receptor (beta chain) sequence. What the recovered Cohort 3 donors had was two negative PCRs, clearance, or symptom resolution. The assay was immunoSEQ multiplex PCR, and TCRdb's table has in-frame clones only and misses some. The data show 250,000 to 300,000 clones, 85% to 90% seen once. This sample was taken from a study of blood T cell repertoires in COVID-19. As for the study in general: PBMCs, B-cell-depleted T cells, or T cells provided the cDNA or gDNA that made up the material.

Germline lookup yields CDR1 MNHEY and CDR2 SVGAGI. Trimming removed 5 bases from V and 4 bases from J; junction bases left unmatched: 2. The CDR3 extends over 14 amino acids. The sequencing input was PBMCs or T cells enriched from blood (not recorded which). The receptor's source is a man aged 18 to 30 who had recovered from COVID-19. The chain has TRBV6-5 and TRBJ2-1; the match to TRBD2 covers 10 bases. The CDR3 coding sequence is TGTGCCAGCAGTCGAGCGGGAGGGTACAATGAGCAGTTCTTC. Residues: CASSRAGGYNEQFF.